The 3 T cell receptor beta chains in this list originate from one sample, sequenced in a study of human T cells and chemical hapten exposure. Time point indicated: pre-sensitization, week 0. Treatment: therapeutic diphenylcyclopropenone sensitization with weekly scalp DPC. TCRdb re-called the RACE reads through MiXCR, storing one row per CDR3 protein. The sample has tens of thousands of distinct CDR3 sequences, roughly 9.1% seen once. Sample: whole blood, taken in connection with sensitization to the hapten diphenylcyclopropenone (DPC). Every receptor here comes from a woman aged 40-49 years with alopecia areata. Some clones in this sample may be carry-over from other donors' samples.

This clonotype was recorded a few times. V and J are TRBV14 and TRBJ2-3; D is uncertain. This CDR3 has 14 residues. Germline CDR1 and CDR2: SGHDN and FVKESK. The V gene lost 1 base and the J gene lost 0 bases, with 5 bases spanning the gap. CDR3 in DNA: TGTGCCAGCAGCCAAGTCCCGAGCACAGATACGCAGTATTTT. This translates into CASSQVPSTDTQYF. The full variable domain, completed using reference TRBV14 and TRBJ2-3, is EAGVTQFPSHSVIEKGQTVTLRCDPISGHDNLYWYRRVMGKEIKFLLHFVKESKQDESGMPNNRFLAERTGGTYSTLKVQPAELEDSGVYFCASSQVPSTDTQYFGPGTRLTVL.

This clonotype showed up many times. The chain has TRBV6-5 and TRBJ1-1; a possible D gene is TRBD1 (5 bases). Germline lookup yields CDR1 MNHEY and CDR2 SVGAGI. V was trimmed by 2 bases and J by 0 bases, leaving 10 bases between them. This CDR3 spans 15 amino acids. The CDR3 nucleotides read TGTGCCAGCAGTTACAGGGGAGTGGTGAACACTGAAGCTTTCTTT. Translation gives CASSYRGVVNTEAFF.

This clonotype has at least ten counts. This rearrangement joins TRBV6-5 to TRBJ2-1, with D possibly being TRBD2 (6 bases). The CDR3 spans 12 residues. The germline gives CDR1 MNHEY, CDR2 SVGAGI. Trimming removed 4 bases from V and 8 bases from J, with 9 bases in between. The DNA for the CDR3 is TGTGCCAGCAGTTCGGCGGGGTATGAGCAGTTCTTC. Its translation: CASSSAGYEQFF.